This note documents a single TCR beta chain sequence. The entry originates in a study of control samples from healthy donors and cancer patients. Profiling relied on immunoSEQ multiplex PCR, and the TCRdb table lists in-frame clones only, not all of them. The table has some 120,000 clones, 75% to 95% seen once; the top ten hold around 8.9%. CDR1 LGHDT and CDR2 YNNKEL come from the germline V gene (reference sequence). The trim removed 5 bases at V and 0 bases at J, leaving 4 bases unmatched. This CDR3 region has 15 residues. The genes are TRBV3-1 (or the pseudogene TRBV3-2) and TRBJ2-7; 10 bases match TRBD2. Input material: blood. The origin of this receptor is a man aged 18 to 35 in good health. DNA of the CDR3: TGTGCCAGCAGCGTGGGACTAGCGAGCTCCTACGAGCAGTACTTC. Protein sequence: CASSVGLASSYEQYF.